The 4 T cell receptor beta chains given below trace back to one sample, sequenced in a study of T-cell reconstitution after alpha-beta-depleted transplantation in children. The TCRbeta library was prepared with unique molecular identifiers. TCRdb reprocessed the PCR reads via MiXCR and lists one record per CDR3 protein. This table has some 200,000 distinct CDR3 sequences, roughly 15% appearing once. The source was PBMCs from the stem cell graft donor, collected from the stem cell graft. The origin of the receptors is a human donor who donated a stem cell graft to a child with acute lymphoblastic leukemia.

This clonotype was counted ten times or more. The chain couples TRBV25-1 to TRBJ2-3; the match to TRBD2 covers 9 bases. J gave up 6 bases and V 6 bases, and 4 bases lay outside the gene matches. CDR3 length equals 13 residues. CDR1 and CDR2 (germline): MGHDK, SYGVNS. The CDR3 DNA sequence: TGTGCCAGCAGGCGGGAGGGCCACGATACGCAGTATTTT. Residues: CASRREGHDTQYF.

This clonotype was seen ten or more times. The chain couples TRBV5-5 to TRBJ1-2; 12 nucleotides match TRBD1. Germline CDR1 SGHKS, CDR2 YYEKEE (reference sequence). V was clipped by 8 bases and J by 4 bases; unmatched bases: 9. The CDR3 length is 15 residues. CDR3 sequence reads: CASIPGQGAGYGYTF. CDR3 in DNA: TGTGCCAGTATTCCGGGACAGGGGGCTGGCTATGGCTACACCTTC. The full variable domain, rest sourced from reference TRBV5-5 and TRBJ1-2, is DAGVTQSPTHLIKTRGQQVTLRCSPISGHKSVSWYQQVLGQGPQFIFQYYEKEERGRGNFPDRFSARQFPNYSSELNVNALLLGDSALYLCASIPGQGAGYGYTFGSGTRLTVV.

This clonotype has a count of ten or more. This chain joins TRBV7-9 and TRBJ2-6, with D hard to call. The V gene's germline CDR1 is SEHNR and CDR2 FQNEAQ (reference sequence). Trimming removed 4 bases from V and 4 bases from J, with 8 bases in between. The CDR3 length is 14 residues. CDR3 bases: TGTGCCAGCAGCTCCAGGTCCGGGGCCAACGTCCTGACTTTC. Encoded protein: CASSSRSGANVLTF.

In this sample, this clonotype turned up many times. The gene calls are TRBV20-1 and TRBJ2-5; D tentatively reads TRBD1 or TRBD2 (6 bases each). The CDR3 has 14 amino acids. V was cut by 3 bases and J by 2 bases, with 13 bases left in between. CDR1 is DFQATT, CDR2 SNEGSKA, per germline (reference sequence). The CDR3 DNA is TGCAGTGCTAGTATTCGGAGGGGGCAAGAGACCCAGTACTTC. It specifies CSASIRRGQETQYF.